This record covers a single TCR beta chain. The sample comes from a study of cytomegalovirus exposure and HLA in healthy donors. PCR primers comprised 60 Vbeta and 13 Jbeta primers. Profiling relied on immunoSEQ multiplex PCR, and the TCRdb table lists in-frame clones only, not all of them. The table lists roughly 100,000 clones, 76% of them singletons, with more than 8% in the top ten. V lost 5 bases and J lost 2, with 19 bases in between. Germline loops: CDR1 SGHTA, CDR2 FQGNSA. The CDR3 has 16 residues. The rearrangement uses TRBV7-2 and TRBJ2-7; weak D call: TRBD2 (6 bases). The sequence was obtained from a man aged 40-49 years in good health and CMV-seropositive. The sequencing sample was made of PBMCs. The CDR3 DNA follows: TGTGCCAGCAGCCACCCTCCAGCGGGCCCAGCCTACGAGCAGTACTTC. Translation: CASSHPPAGPAYEQYF. Full variable domain (remainder filled in from reference TRBV7-2 and TRBJ2-7): GAGVSQSPSNKVTEKGKDVELRCDPISGHTALYWYRQSLGQGLEFLIYFQGNSAPDKSGLPSDRFSAERTGGSVSTLTIQRTQQEDSAVYLCASSHPPAGPAYEQYFGPGTRLTVT.